The clone carrying this TCR beta chain was recorded a few times. The sample belongs to a study of blood T cell repertoires in COVID-19. Study in general: Samples representing acute and convalescent COVID-19 were sourced from the United States, Italy and Spain.

Authors' methods: By means of reference gene primer amplification, nucleated cell counts were estimated. The data were produced by immunoSEQ multiplex PCR, yet TCRdb's version contains in-frame clones alone and is incomplete. That table supplies the V and J calls and clone size; D and trimming were determined from the DNA. The sample carries 100,000 or so clones, roughly 76% recorded once. The sequenced sample was peripheral blood. The clonotype was recovered from a woman between 70 and 85 years old with acute or convalescent COVID-19.

CDR3 in DNA: TGTGCCATCGGTTCAGGGGGAAATGAAAAACTGTTTTTT. Protein sequence: CAIGSGGNEKLFF. The chain joins TRBV10-3 to TRBJ1-4; the match to TRBD1 covers 7 bases. After removal of 8 bases from V and 5 bases from J, the junction contained 5 bases not matched to a gene. The CDR3 has 13 amino acids. Germline assignment: CDR1 ENHRY and CDR2 SYGVKD.